The 3 T cell receptor beta chains in this list originate from one sample, sequenced in a study of T cells in women clearing cervical HPV infection. Clones were sequenced by immunoSEQ multiplex PCR, and TCRdb holds only the in-frame ones, with some missing. The repertoire shows about 24,000 clones; the top ten hold 5% to 7%. Sequencing was performed on blood buffy coat. The receptors were gathered from a woman aged 18 to 69 with a cervical HPV16 infection that either progressed to CIN3+ or cleared (not recorded which).

Points on this clone: The read ends 3 residues shy of where the CDR3 ends; the end is completed using the germline J gene. This chain links TRBV10-3 with TRBJ1-4; 9 bases align to TRBD1. This CDR3 has 15 amino acids. In germline, CDR1 is ENHRY, CDR2 SYGVKD. Trimming cost V 7 bases and J 4 bases; bases outside gene matches: 7. The CDR3 loop reads CAITSGTGLNEKLFF. The CDR3 bases that were read are TGTGCCATCACCTCTGGGACAGGGCTTAATGAAAAA.

For this clone: The CDR3 end is not reached by the read, which stops 3 residues before it; the germline J gene fills it in. This chain connects TRBV5-1 to TRBJ2-2, with 14 positions matching TRBD2. Trimming took 5 bases from V and 7 from J; bases not matched to a gene: 13. This CDR3 has 18 amino acids. From germline, CDR1 is SGHRS and CDR2 YFSETQ. The CDR3 protein is CASSRTGLAGARGGELFF. The DNA read from the CDR3 is TGCGCCAGCAGTCGGACGGGACTAGCGGGAGCCCGCGGCGGGGAG.

About this clone itself: The read ends 3 residues early relative to the CDR3; the germline J gene fills the gap. The chain uses TRBV18 and TRBJ1-5; TRBD1 matches 7 bases. The J segment lost 4 bases and the V segment lost 3 bases, leaving 6 bases of the junction unmatched. In germline, CDR1 is KGHSH, CDR2 LQKENI. This CDR3 is 15 amino acids long. The CDR3 sequence: CASSPPTGANQPQHF. The sequenced part of the CDR3 DNA is TGTGCCAGCTCACCCCCCACAGGGGCGAATCAGCCC.